The 24 T cell receptor beta chains reported below all come from one sample, sequenced in a study of control samples from healthy donors and cancer patients. TCRdb's table, derived via immunoSEQ multiplex PCR, lists solely in-frame clones and lacks some. The data hold around 150,000 clones, with roughly 95% observed a single time. What was sequenced was blood. These TCRs come from a woman aged 25-40 years in good health.

The rearrangement links TRBV9 to TRBJ2-6; possible D gene TRBD1, 6 bases. The CDR3 length is 16 residues. CDR1 and CDR2 (germline): SGDLS, YYNGEE. Trimming stripped 3 bases from V and 1 base from J, with 11 bases between. The CDR3 DNA reads as TGTGCCAGCAGCGGTCCCCAGGGGTCTGGGGCCAACGTCCTGACTTTC. Its protein product is CASSGPQGSGANVLTF.

J is TRBJ2-2 and V is TRBV3-1 (or the pseudogene TRBV3-2), with 7 bases identical to TRBD1. Germline lookup yields CDR1 LGHDT and CDR2 YNNKEL (reference sequence). There are 16 residues in the CDR3. Trimming removed 5 bases from V and 4 bases from J; junction bases left unmatched: 10. CDR3 sequence: CASSTTTGMFTGELFF. The DNA of the CDR3 is TGTGCCAGCAGCACAACGACAGGGATGTTCACCGGGGAGCTGTTTTTT.

V usage is TRBV6-5 and J usage is TRBJ2-4, with 7 bases lining up with TRBD1. Losses at the gene ends were 9 bases for V and 4 bases for J; bases not matched to a gene: 6. Germline CDR1 MNHEY, CDR2 SVGAGI. This CDR3 is built from 13 residues. As DNA, the CDR3 is TGTGCCAGTGAGGGACAGCTAAAAAACATTCAGTACTTC. This sequence encodes CASEGQLKNIQYF.

The J gene is TRBJ2-7, the V gene TRBV28, with a tentative D call TRBD2 (5 bases). Germline CDR1 MDHEN, CDR2 SYDVKM. The CDR3 loop spans 14 amino acids. Trimming stripped 4 bases from V and 3 bases from J, with 13 bases between. The CDR3 DNA is TGTGCCAGCAGTTCGGACTCGGCGGGCTACGAGCAGTACTTC. Translation gives CASSSDSAGYEQYF.

This rearrangement joins TRBV6-4 to TRBJ2-1; D unclear. Trimming took off 3 bases at V and 1 base at J, with 10 bases between the two ends. The length of the CDR3 is 15 residues. Germline CDR1 is MRHNA and CDR2 is SNTAGT. The CDR3 bases are TGTGCCAGCAGTGATGAGCGATCTTCCTACAATGAGCAGTTCTTC. Residues: CASSDERSSYNEQFF.

The rearrangement uses TRBV2 and TRBJ2-2, with D possibly matching TRBD1 (5 bases). The CDR3 sequence is 14 residues long. Deletions cut 2 bases from V and 1 base from J, with 5 bases between. CDR1 is SNHLY and CDR2 is FYNNEI in the germline V gene. The CDR3 spells CASSEQGNTGELFF. CDR3 bases: TGTGCCAGCAGTGAACAGGGGAACACCGGGGAGCTGTTTTTT.

The chain uses TRBV28 and TRBJ1-1; 7 nucleotides align to TRBD1. CDR1 and CDR2 (germline): MDHEN, SYDVKM. The CDR3 has 13 amino acids. Trimming cost V 3 bases and J 7 bases; bases outside gene matches: 5. The DNA of the CDR3 is TGTGCCAGCAGTTTCGGGGGGACAGTTGAAGCTTTCTTT. As protein: CASSFGGTVEAFF.

The chain has TRBV5-3 and TRBJ1-2, with TRBD1 matching over 9 bases. TRBV5-3 is flagged as an ORF with uncertain function. V dropped 0 bases and J dropped 10; count of bases not matched to a gene: 16. This CDR3 spans 17 amino acids. In DNA form, the CDR3 reads TGTGCCAGAAGCTTGGTGGGGACAGGGTCTCCCTCCGAGAACTACACCTTC. Protein sequence: CARSLVGTGSPSENYTF.

The V gene is TRBV19, the J gene TRBJ1-4, with a tentative D call TRBD1 (5 bases). CDR3 length equals 14 residues. Germline-derived CDR1 and CDR2 are LNHDA and SQIVND (reference sequence). V was shortened by 1 base and J by 8 bases, with 11 bases between the two germline ends. Here the CDR3 reads CASSIGQGSEKLFF. The DNA of the CDR3 is TGTGCCAGTAGTATAGGCCAGGGAAGCGAAAAACTGTTTTTT.

The chain is built from TRBV27 and TRBJ1-5; TRBD1 might be the D (6 bases). The CDR3 spans 14 residues. The V and J ends lost 6 bases and 5 bases respectively, with 14 bases between them. The germline V gene encodes CDR1 MNHEY and CDR2 SMNVEV (reference sequence). CDR3 sequence (DNA): TGTGCCAGCAGCCCCCCGGGGGGGCATCAGCCCCAGCATTTT. This codes for CASSPPGGHQPQHF.

The rearrangement uses TRBV19 and TRBJ1-4; perhaps TRBD1 as D (5 bases). V lost 9 bases and J lost 0, with 17 bases in between. The CDR3 contains 16 residues. In germline, CDR1 is LNHDA, CDR2 SQIVND (reference sequence). The CDR3 is CASWDRHLATNEKLFF. The CDR3, as DNA: TGTGCCAGCTGGGACCGACACCTTGCAACTAATGAAAAACTGTTTTTT.

The V call is TRBV5-6, the J call TRBJ2-3; either TRBD1 or TRBD2 may supply D (6 bases each). Between the trimmed V and J ends, which lost 1 base and 1 base, there was a span of 13 bases. The CDR3 loop spans 16 amino acids. Germline CDR1 SGHDT, CDR2 YYEEEE. The DNA for the CDR3 is TGTGCCAGCAGCTTGCTCCGGGGGCGCGGCACAGATACGCAGTATTTT. Protein product: CASSLLRGRGTDTQYF.

The V call is TRBV19, the J call TRBJ1-5; D might be TRBD1 (5 bases). The V end lost 4 bases, the J end lost 4 bases, and 11 bases lay between the germline ends. The CDR3 is made up of 14 amino acids. CDR1 and CDR2 (germline): LNHDA, SQIVND (reference sequence). In DNA, the CDR3 is TGTGCCAGTAGTAGCCAGGGCTTTAATCAGCCCCAGCATTTT. Translated: CASSSQGFNQPQHF.

This rearrangement joins TRBV30 to TRBJ1-2, with a tentative D call TRBD1 (6 bases). Between the trimmed V and J ends, which lost 3 bases and 5 bases, there was a span of 16 bases. Looked up from germline, CDR1 is GTSNPN and CDR2 is SVGIG (reference sequence). This CDR3 region has 14 residues. DNA for the CDR3: TGTGCCTGGAGCTCAGGACAGTTATTTTATGGCTACACCTTC. It codes for CAWSSGQLFYGYTF.

CDR3 sequence (DNA): TGTGCCATCAGTGGGGGGGGACAGCTGAACACTGAAGCTTTCTTT. This sequence encodes CAISGGGQLNTEAFF. The V gene is TRBV10-3, the J gene TRBJ1-1; 7 bases are shared with TRBD1. Trimming took 4 bases from V and 0 from J; bases not matched to a gene: 5. This CDR3 region has 15 residues. The germline V gene encodes CDR1 ENHRY and CDR2 SYGVKD.

This CDR3 is CASRRYPGNEQFF. Here the CDR3 DNA reads TGTGCCAGCCGCCGATACCCGGGGAATGAGCAGTTCTTC. V gene TRBV12-3 or TRBV12-4 combines with J gene TRBJ2-1; perhaps TRBD2 as D (5 bases). The CDR3 is 13 amino acids. Between the trimmed V and J ends, which lost 8 bases and 7 bases, there was a span of 15 bases.

This chain connects TRBV30 to TRBJ1-6; D unresolved. Per germline, CDR1 GTSNPN and CDR2 SVGIG (reference sequence). The CDR3 has 13 amino acids. V was pared by 1 base and J by 6 bases, with 7 bases between. The CDR3 reads CAWSGAPNSPLHF. The CDR3 nucleotides are TGTGCCTGGAGTGGGGCCCCTAATTCACCCCTCCACTTT.

The gene calls are TRBV19 and TRBJ2-1; D gene ambiguous. Trimming left V 6 bases short and J 0 bases short, with 9 bases between. CDR1 and CDR2 from the germline V gene are LNHDA and SQIVND (reference sequence). The CDR3 loop spans 14 amino acids. The CDR3 loop is CASSERSSYNEQFF. Here the CDR3 DNA reads TGTGCCAGTAGCGAAAGGAGCTCCTACAATGAGCAGTTCTTC.

The V call is TRBV7-8, the J call TRBJ2-7; TRBD1 matches at 8 bases. This CDR3 has 16 amino acids. V gave up 5 bases and J gave up 0 bases; unmatched junction bases: 9. Germline V gene sequence: CDR1 SGHVS, CDR2 FQNEAQ. The CDR3 sequence: CASSASEDRASYEQYF. CDR3 bases: TGTGCCAGCAGCGCCTCGGAGGACAGGGCCTCCTACGAGCAGTACTTC. Supplemented by reference TRBV7-8 and TRBJ2-7, the full variable domain reads GAGVSQSPRYKVAKRGQDVALRCDPISGHVSLFWYQQALGQGPEFLTYFQNEAQLDKSGLPSDRFFAERPEGSVSTLKIQRTQQEDSAVYLCASSASEDRASYEQYFGPGTRLTVT.

The DNA of the CDR3 is TGTGCCAGCAGCTTAGGACGCGGGACTAAAGCCTACAATGAGCAGTTCTTC. It yields the protein CASSLGRGTKAYNEQFF. V and J are TRBV11-2 and TRBJ2-1, with 7 bases fitting TRBD2. The CDR3 totals 17 residues. The V gene's germline CDR1 is SGHAT and CDR2 FQNNGV. The ends lost 1 base at V and 2 bases at J; junction bases unmatched: 8. Drawing the rest from reference TRBV11-2 and TRBJ2-1, the complete variable domain is EAGVAQSPRYKIIEKRQSVAFWCNPISGHATLYWYQQILGQGPKLLIQFQNNGVVDDSQLPKDRFSAERLKGVDSTLKIQPAKLEDSAVYLCASSLGRGTKAYNEQFFGPGTRLTVL.

The chain is built from TRBV5-6 and TRBJ2-1; D not resolved. The CDR3 totals 11 residues. V gave up 3 bases and J gave up 6 bases, with 4 bases separating them. The germline V gene encodes CDR1 SGHDT and CDR2 YYEEEE. The DNA for the CDR3 is TGTGCCAGCAGCTGGAGCAATGAGCAGTTCTTC. Amino acids: CASSWSNEQFF.

The genes are TRBV7-8 and TRBJ2-1; 7 nucleotides line up with TRBD2. The ends lost 5 bases at V and 6 bases at J; junction bases unmatched: 10. The CDR3 loop spans 15 amino acids. Germline V gene sequence: CDR1 SGHVS, CDR2 FQNEAQ. The CDR3 protein is CASSPLWGGSNEQFF. DNA of the CDR3: TGTGCCAGCAGCCCCCTATGGGGAGGGTCCAATGAGCAGTTCTTC.

The rearrangement uses TRBV28 and TRBJ1-4; a weak D match, TRBD1 (6 bases). The germline CDR1 and CDR2 sequences are MDHEN and SYDVKM. The length of the CDR3 is 15 residues. V was trimmed by 6 bases and J by 0 bases, leaving 11 bases between them. The CDR3 nucleotides are TGTGCCAGCAGCCGAACAGGGCCAACTAATGAAAAACTGTTTTTT. It is translated as CASSRTGPTNEKLFF. Together with reference TRBV28 and TRBJ1-4, the CDR3 gives the full variable domain: DVKVTQSSRYLVKRTGEKVFLECVQDMDHENMFWYRQDPGLGLRLIYFSYDVKMKEKGDIPEGYSVSREKKERFSLILESASTNQTSMYLCASSRTGPTNEKLFFGSGTQLSVL.

V gene TRBV13 combines with J gene TRBJ2-1, with TRBD1 identical over 7 bases. Germline V CDR1 and CDR2: PRHDT, FYEKMQ (reference sequence). This CDR3 has 12 residues. V lost 2 bases, J lost 8 bases, and 0 bases stayed unmatched. CDR3 DNA sequence: TGTGCCAGCAGCTTACAGGGGGATGAGCAGTTCTTC. Its translation: CASSLQGDEQFF. The complete variable domain, with remaining parts taken from reference TRBV13 and TRBJ2-1, reads AAGVIQSPRHLIKEKRETATLKCYPIPRHDTVYWYQQGPGQDPQFLISFYEKMQSDKGSIPDRFSAQQFSDYHSELNMSSLELGDSALYFCASSLQGDEQFFGPGTRLTVL.